A selection of T cell receptor beta chains follows, all from one sample in a study of blood T cell repertoires in COVID-19. Clones were read by immunoSEQ multiplex PCR, and TCRdb kept only the in-frame ones, dropping some. The data show under 15,000 clones, with 80% to 95% seen just once and roughly 28% held by the top ten. Sequenced input: peripheral blood. The receptor source for this set is a woman in her 70s with active COVID-19. Both conserved end residues are part of each CDR3. The order of the fields is D gene, V gene, CDR3 length, clone size, J gene, CDR3 DNA, CDR3 protein. A D gene is named only where the DNA matches it firmly. The size entry is marked missing in some rows and otherwise reads once, few, many or a size class.

>TRBD2|TRBV19|15|.|TRBJ2-5
TGTGCCAGTAGGCCCGGACTAGCGGGCGTAGAGACCCAGTACTTC
CASRPGLAGVETQYF
>TRBD2|TRBV29-1|14|.|TRBJ2-1
TGCAGCGCATCGGGACTAGCGGGAGTCGATGAGCAGTTCTTC
CSASGLAGVDEQFF
>.|TRBV4-1|15|.|TRBJ2-3
TGCGCCAGCAGCCAGACCAGGACAAGCACAGATACGCAGTATTTT
CASSQTRTSTDTQYF
>TRBD1|TRBV27|18|once|TRBJ1-4
TGTGCCAGCAGTTCAATGACAGGGTCTCAGACGGGGACGGGAAAACTGTTTTTT
CASSSMTGSQTGTGKLFF
>.|TRBV27|13|.|TRBJ2-7
TGTGCCAGCCCAAACGACAGTCACTACGAGCAGTACTTC
CASPNDSHYEQYF
>TRBD1|TRBV7-6|15|.|TRBJ2-7
TGTGCCAGCAGCTTAGCGGGACAGGGGATCTACGAGCAGTACTTC
CASSLAGQGIYEQYF
>TRBD2|TRBV6-6|16|few|TRBJ2-7
TGTGCCAGCAGTTACAATTCCGGGACTAGCTTTTACGAGCAGTACTTC
CASSYNSGTSFYEQYF
>.|TRBV11-2|14|.|TRBJ2-1
TGTGCCAGCAGCCAGACTAGTACAAGCAATGAGCAGTTCTTC
CASSQTSTSNEQFF
>.|TRBV4-1|16|.|TRBJ2-3
TGCGCCAGCAGCCCCGAACCGGGACTCCGCACAGATACGCAGTATTTT
CASSPEPGLRTDTQYF
>TRBD2|TRBV2|12|.|TRBJ2-5
TGTGCCAGCAGGCTAGCGGGAGAGACCCAGTACTTC
CASRLAGETQYF
>.|TRBV30|15|.|TRBJ2-1
TGTGCCTGGACTGCGGACAGTTCTAATTACAATGAGCAGTTCTTC
CAWTADSSNYNEQFF
>TRBD2|TRBV7-2|15|.|TRBJ2-7
TGTGCCAGCAGCGAACTAGCGGGAAGCTCCTACGAGCAGTACTTC
CASSELAGSSYEQYF
>TRBD1|TRBV19|14|.|TRBJ1-2
TGTGCCAGTAGTCGGGACAGGGCGGGGTATGGCTACACCTTC
CASSRDRAGYGYTF
>.|TRBV5-1|14|.|TRBJ2-7
TGCGCCAGCAGCTTGGAATTCGCAGGATACGAGCAGTACTTC
CASSLEFAGYEQYF
>TRBD1|TRBV12-5|17|.|TRBJ1-4
TGTGCTAGTGGTTTGACCCGACAGGGGGCGTTGGGCGAAAAACTGTTTTTT
CASGLTRQGALGEKLFF
>.|TRBV25-1|15|.|TRBJ2-7
TGTGCCAGCAGTGACAAAACCGATCCTATCTACGAGCAGTACTTC
CASSDKTDPIYEQYF
>.|TRBV11-3|16|.|TRBJ2-7
TGTGCCAGCAGCTCCTCGACAGTTGTGAGCTCCTACGAGCAGTACTTC
CASSSSTVVSSYEQYF
>TRBD1|TRBV25-1|14|.|TRBJ2-4
TGTGCCAGCAGGGACAGGGGAGTCAAAAACATTCAGTACTTC
CASRDRGVKNIQYF
>.|TRBV29-1|12|.|TRBJ2-7
TGCAGCGCCGGGACTGGGAGCTACGAGCAGTACTTC
CSAGTGSYEQYF
>TRBD2|TRBV7-2|15|.|TRBJ2-2
TGTGCCAGCCTGGGGACTAGCGGGAGCAACGGGGAGCTGTTTTTT
CASLGTSGSNGELFF
>TRBD2|TRBV10-1|13|.|TRBJ2-3
TGCGCCAGCAGTGGACTAGCCTTAGATACGCAGTATTTT
CASSGLALDTQYF
>TRBD2|TRBV5-1|18|.|TRBJ2-5
TGCGCCAGCAGCTCCGCCGGGACTAGCGGGGGAGTGTCCGAGACCCAGTACTTC
CASSSAGTSGGVSETQYF
>.|TRBV5-1|13|.|TRBJ2-2
TGCGCCAGCCTGGACAGAGCAACCGGGGAGCTGTTTTTT
CASLDRATGELFF
>TRBD1|TRBV9|14|.|TRBJ2-3
TGTGCCAGCAGCCCGACAGGGGACACAGATACGCAGTATTTT
CASSPTGDTDTQYF
>.|TRBV6-5|15|.|TRBJ2-6
TGTGCCAGCAGTTACAGCAGGCATGGGGCCAACGTCCTGACTTTC
CASSYSRHGANVLTF
>TRBD1|TRBV14|15|.|TRBJ1-3
TGTGCCAGCAGCCCAACAGGGGGCCGTGGAAACACCATATATTTT
CASSPTGGRGNTIYF
>TRBD1|TRBV2|15|.|TRBJ1-1
TGTGCCAGCAGCGGACAGGGGCGAGTGAACACTGAAGCTTTCTTT
CASSGQGRVNTEAFF
>TRBD2|TRBV19|18|.|TRBJ2-7
TGTGCCAGTAGCCCGGGACTAGCGGGTCCCAGGGATGGCTACGAGCAGTACTTC
CASSPGLAGPRDGYEQYF
>TRBD2|TRBV15|13|.|TRBJ2-7
TGTGCCACCAGAATTAGCGGGAGCCACGAGCAGTACTTC
CATRISGSHEQYF
>.|TRBV11-2|14|.|TRBJ2-1
TGTGCCAGCAGCTTATCCGCAGGTTACAATGAGCAGTTCTTC
CASSLSAGYNEQFF
>.|TRBV5-4|12|.|TRBJ2-3
TGTGCCAGCAGCCTTAACACAGATACGCAGTATTTT
CASSLNTDTQYF
>TRBD2|TRBV10-3|15|.|TRBJ2-2
TGTGCCATCAGTGTGGCGGGAGGGCAGGCCGGGGAGCTGTTTTTT
CAISVAGGQAGELFF
>.|TRBV27|15|.|TRBJ1-1
TGTGCCAGCAGACCATGGGGGGGGATGAACACTGAAGCTTTCTTT
CASRPWGGMNTEAFF
>TRBD2|TRBV3-1/TRBV3-2|16|.|TRBJ2-7
TGTGCCAGCAGCCCCGTAACACTAGCGGGGATCTACGAGCAGTACTTC
CASSPVTLAGIYEQYF
>TRBD1|TRBV24-1|16|.|TRBJ2-1
TGTGCCACCTCCGATAGTACGGACAGGCCATACAATGAGCAGTTCTTC
CATSDSTDRPYNEQFF
>.|TRBV18|13|.|TRBJ1-4
TGTGCCAGCTCACCAGGAGCAAATGAAAAACTGTTTTTT
CASSPGANEKLFF
>.|TRBV7-2|16|.|TRBJ2-4
TGTGCCAGCAGCCCAGGTTACTGGCTGGCCAAAAACATTCAGTACTTC
CASSPGYWLAKNIQYF
>.|TRBV6-6|15|.|TRBJ2-5
TGTGCCAGCAGTTACTCGGGGGGGCTCCAAGAGACCCAGTACTTC
CASSYSGGLQETQYF
>.|TRBV5-1|17|.|TRBJ2-3
TGCGCCAGCAGCTTGGCCGGGCGTTCAGGGGGGACAGATACGCAGTATTTT
CASSLAGRSGGTDTQYF
>.|TRBV7-9|14|.|TRBJ1-4
TGTGCCAGCAGCCTAGGAAACAGCCATGAAAAACTGTTTTTT
CASSLGNSHEKLFF